Below are 11 T cell receptor beta chains sequenced from a single sample in a study of T cells in localized non-small cell lung cancer. The method was immunoSEQ multiplex PCR; TCRdb's version includes in-frame clones alone and lacks a portion of them. The profile shows 50,000 to 70,000 clones, approximately 90% of them singletons. The sequences come from peripheral blood, collected before any cancer treatment. These receptors all come from a man aged 35 to 69 with stage I lung adenocarcinoma.

This clone was seen a few times. This chain uses TRBV28 with TRBJ2-1; 8 bases fit TRBD2. This CDR3 contains 16 residues. Germline-derived CDR1 and CDR2 are MDHEN and SYDVKM. Losses at the gene ends were 5 bases for V and 5 bases for J; bases not matched to a gene: 11. The CDR3 bases are TGTGCCAGCAGTGGGCTCGGGCTAGCGGGCAACAATGAGCAGTTCTTC. Its protein product is CASSGLGLAGNNEQFF.

V and J are TRBV7-6 and TRBJ2-3, with TRBD2 matching over 11 bases. The V and J ends lost 2 bases and 0 bases, in that order; junction bases with no gene match: 4. Germline loops: CDR1 SGHVS, CDR2 FNYEAQ. The CDR3 runs to 17 residues. The DNA for the CDR3 is TGTGCCAGCAGCTTATCGGTAGCGGGAGGGAGCACAGATACGCAGTATTTT. It yields the protein CASSLSVAGGSTDTQYF.

In this sample, this clone turned up a few times. This CDR3 is CASSSGRGTFNEQFF. CDR3 in DNA: TGTGCCAGCAGTTCCGGGAGGGGAACGTTCAATGAGCAGTTCTTC. The rearrangement links TRBV28 to TRBJ2-1; 8 nucleotides align to TRBD2. CDR1 MDHEN and CDR2 SYDVKM come from the germline V gene. After removal of 4 bases from V and 6 bases from J, the junction contained 8 bases not matched to a gene. This CDR3 has 15 amino acids.

Here the CDR3 DNA reads TGTGCCAGCAGCGCGGCATTGAACACTGAAGCTTTCTTT. Residues: CASSAALNTEAFF. This sequence joins TRBV6-5 and TRBJ1-1, with unresolved D. CDR1 and CDR2 from the germline V gene are MNHEY and SVGAGI. This CDR3 region has 13 residues. Trimming pared 6 bases from V and 0 bases from J, leaving 8 bases between.

This clone was found once. The rearrangement joins TRBV5-4 to TRBJ1-2; D may be TRBD1 (5 bases). The V end lost 1 base, the J end lost 14 bases, and 30 bases lay between the germline ends. The CDR3 sequence is 17 residues long. Per germline, CDR1 SGHNT and CDR2 YYREEE (reference sequence). The CDR3 region has the DNA TGTGCCAGCAGCTTGCTCGTGGGGGGAAAGGACGGACCGGGTTGGACCTTC. It codes for CASSLLVGGKDGPGWTF.

CDR3 bases: TGTGCCTGGAGGGGAACCGACAGGAAAGGAAGAGGCTCTGGAAACACCATATATTTT. This translates into CAWRGTDRKGRGSGNTIYF. The V and J genes are TRBV30 and TRBJ1-3; perhaps TRBD1 as D (6 bases). The CDR3 is 19 amino acids. CDR1 is GTSNPN, CDR2 SVGIG, per germline (reference sequence). V lost 3 bases to trimming and J lost 0 bases, with 24 bases between them.

This clone is a singleton in its sample. This chain uses TRBV6-5 with TRBJ2-5, with a tentative D call TRBD2 (5 bases). Trimming took 0 bases from V and 5 from J, leaving 13 bases between them. CDR1 and CDR2 (germline): MNHEY, SVGAGI. CDR3 length equals 15 residues. The CDR3: CASSYSISVWETQYF. CDR3 coding DNA: TGTGCCAGCAGTTACTCGATTAGCGTATGGGAGACCCAGTACTTC.

The J gene is TRBJ1-2, the V gene TRBV6-5, with 7 bases matching TRBD1. Germline V gives CDR1 MNHEY, CDR2 SVGAGI. Trimming took 2 bases from V and 4 from J; bases not matched to a gene: 7. The CDR3 loop spans 15 amino acids. The chain's CDR3 is CASSYGGQTLYGYTF. CDR3 DNA sequence: TGTGCCAGCAGTTACGGGGGACAGACCCTCTATGGCTACACCTTC.

This chain links TRBV7-9 with TRBJ2-7; D is possibly TRBD2 (6 bases). Germline loops: CDR1 SEHNR, CDR2 FQNEAQ (reference sequence). This CDR3 contains 15 residues. Trimming pared 5 bases from V and 0 bases from J, leaving 14 bases between. The CDR3, as DNA: TGTGCCAGCAGCCCTCCAGGAGGGGCCTCCTACGAGCAGTACTTC. Protein product: CASSPPGGASYEQYF. The whole variable domain, remainder taken from reference TRBV7-9 and TRBJ2-7, is DTGVSQNPRHKITKRGQNVTFRCDPISEHNRLYWYRQTLGQGPEFLTYFQNEAQLEKSRLLSDRFSAERPKGSFSTLEIQRTEQGDSAMYLCASSPPGGASYEQYFGPGTRLTVT.

The chain is built from TRBV4-2 and TRBJ1-6; D unresolved. The CDR3 sequence is 15 residues long. V lost 0 bases to trimming and J lost 12 bases, with 15 bases between them. Germline CDR1 LGHNA, CDR2 YNFKEQ. CDR3: CASSQDLSPTLPLHF. The CDR3 region has the DNA TGTGCCAGCAGCCAAGATCTGTCTCCTACCCTACCCCTCCACTTT.

The genes are TRBV28 and TRBJ1-1; D gene unclear. CDR1 is MDHEN and CDR2 is SYDVKM in the germline V gene. V was clipped by 2 bases and J by 1 base, with 5 bases between them. The CDR3 runs 13 residues. CDR3 loop: CASSLTGNTEAFF. CDR3 nucleotide sequence: TGTGCCAGCAGTTTAACGGGGAACACTGAAGCTTTCTTT.